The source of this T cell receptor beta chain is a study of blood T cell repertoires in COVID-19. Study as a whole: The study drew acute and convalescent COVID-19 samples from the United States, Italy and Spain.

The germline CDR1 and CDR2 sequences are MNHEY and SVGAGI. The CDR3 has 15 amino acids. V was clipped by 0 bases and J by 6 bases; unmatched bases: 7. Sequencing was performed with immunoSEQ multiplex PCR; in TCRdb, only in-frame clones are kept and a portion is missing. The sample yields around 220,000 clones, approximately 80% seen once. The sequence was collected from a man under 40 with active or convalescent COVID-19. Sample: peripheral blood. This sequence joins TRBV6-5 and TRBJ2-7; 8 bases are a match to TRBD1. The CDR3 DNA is TGTGCCAGCAGTTACTCGCGGACAGGGTTGATCGAGCAGTACTTC. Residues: CASSYSRTGLIEQYF.